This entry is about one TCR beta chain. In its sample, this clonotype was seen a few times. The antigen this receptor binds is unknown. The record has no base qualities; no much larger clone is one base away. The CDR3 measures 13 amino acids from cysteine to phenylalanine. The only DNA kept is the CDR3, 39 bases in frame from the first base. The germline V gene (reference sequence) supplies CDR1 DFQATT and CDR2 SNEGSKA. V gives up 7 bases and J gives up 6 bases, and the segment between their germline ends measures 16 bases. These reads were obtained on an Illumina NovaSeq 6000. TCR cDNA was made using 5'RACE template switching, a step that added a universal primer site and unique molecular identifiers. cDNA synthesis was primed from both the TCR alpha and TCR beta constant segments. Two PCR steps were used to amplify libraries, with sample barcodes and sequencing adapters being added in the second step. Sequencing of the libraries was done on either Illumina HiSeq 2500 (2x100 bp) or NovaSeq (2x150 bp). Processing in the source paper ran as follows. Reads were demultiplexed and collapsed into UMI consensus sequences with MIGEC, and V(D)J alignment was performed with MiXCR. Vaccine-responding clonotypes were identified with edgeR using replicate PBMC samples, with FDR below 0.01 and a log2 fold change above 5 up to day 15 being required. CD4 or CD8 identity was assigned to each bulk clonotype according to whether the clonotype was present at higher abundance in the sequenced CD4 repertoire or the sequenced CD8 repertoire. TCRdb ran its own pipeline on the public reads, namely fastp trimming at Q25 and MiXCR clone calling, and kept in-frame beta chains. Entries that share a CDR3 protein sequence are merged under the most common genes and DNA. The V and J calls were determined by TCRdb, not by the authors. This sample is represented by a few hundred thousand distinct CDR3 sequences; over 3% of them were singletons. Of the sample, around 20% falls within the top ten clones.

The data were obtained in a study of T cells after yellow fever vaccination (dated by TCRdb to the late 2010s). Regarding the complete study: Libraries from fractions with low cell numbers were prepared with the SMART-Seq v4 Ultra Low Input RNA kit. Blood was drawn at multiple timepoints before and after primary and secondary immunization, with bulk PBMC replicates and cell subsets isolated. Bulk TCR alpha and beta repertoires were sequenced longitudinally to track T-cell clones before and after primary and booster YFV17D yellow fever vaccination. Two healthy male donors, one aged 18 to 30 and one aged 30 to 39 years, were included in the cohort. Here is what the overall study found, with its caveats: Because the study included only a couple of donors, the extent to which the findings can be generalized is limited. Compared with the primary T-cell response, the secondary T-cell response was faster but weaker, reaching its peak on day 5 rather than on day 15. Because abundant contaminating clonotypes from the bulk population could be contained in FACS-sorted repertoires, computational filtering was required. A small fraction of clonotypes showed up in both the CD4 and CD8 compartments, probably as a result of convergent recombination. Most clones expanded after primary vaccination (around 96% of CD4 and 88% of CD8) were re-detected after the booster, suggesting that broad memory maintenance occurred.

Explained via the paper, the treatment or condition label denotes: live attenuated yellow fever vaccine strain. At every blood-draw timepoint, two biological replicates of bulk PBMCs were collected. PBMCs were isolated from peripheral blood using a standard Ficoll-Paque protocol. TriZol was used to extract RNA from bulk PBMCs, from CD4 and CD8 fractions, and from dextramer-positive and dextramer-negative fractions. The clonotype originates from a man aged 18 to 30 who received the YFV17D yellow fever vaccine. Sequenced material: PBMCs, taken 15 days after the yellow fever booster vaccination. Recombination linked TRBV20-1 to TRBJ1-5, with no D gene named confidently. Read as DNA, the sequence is TGCAGTGGTATGGAAAACTTGGGTCAGCCCCAGCATTTT. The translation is CSGMENLGQPQHF.